This T cell receptor beta chain was sequenced during a study of tumor-infiltrating lymphocytes in primary liver carcinoma (TCRdb year 2017). About the study as a whole: Hepatocellular carcinoma (four) or combined HCC and intrahepatic cholangiocarcinoma (one) was present in the five patients, who were three men and two women aged 30 to 69 years. The tumors of the five patients were staged as T1-T3 N0M0, with maximum diameters ranging from roughly 4.2 to 11 cm. Each sample produced about 3.5 to 7.13 million productive TCRbeta reads, and read depth showed no significant difference between tissue types. The study combined TCRbeta repertoire sequencing, expression microarrays and whole-exome sequencing across five regions of each liver tumor, with adjacent normal tissue and blood. A total of around 35 specimens from 5 patients, comprising around 25 tumor regions, 5 adjacent noncancerous liver tissues and 5 peripheral blood samples, were covered by TCRbeta repertoire sequencing. Agilent mRNA microarray profiling was performed on the 25 tumor region samples to relate TCRbeta repertoire diversity to the local molecular phenotype. Technical replicate repertoires showed high reproducibility, with mean shared-clone rates around 0.9 and correlation coefficients above 0.98. Study-wide findings and limitations: Because only the TCR beta chain was sequenced and unpaired alpha chains were not captured, true repertoire diversity is likely underestimated. Bulk unsorted samples precluded comparing CD4+ and CD8+ T cell repertoires. The top 250 clones made up a significantly larger repertoire fraction in tumors than in blood (p = 0.039). The study included only four to six patients, and the authors note findings should be validated in a larger study. Repertoire overlap was found to be higher between tumor regions (mean roughly 36%) than between tumor-adjacent (around 17%) or tumor-blood (around 14%) pairs, consistent with antigen-driven expansion. Just about 7-25% of top clones turned up in all five regions of a tumor, which suggests spatial heterogeneity among tumor-infiltrating T cells.

A constant-region primer and ProtoScript II reverse transcriptase were used to reverse-transcribe TCRbeta-specific cDNA from approximately 450 ng total RNA. Three nested multiplex PCR rounds, following a slightly modified ARM-PCR procedure, were used to build the TCRbeta libraries. The first two PCR rounds used multiplex TRBV1-TRBV30 forward primers with a Cbeta reverse primer, each for approximately 11 cycles. Sample barcodes and Illumina adapters were added in a final 25-cycle PCR using Deep VentR polymerase. Before sequencing, amplicons of 200-500 bp were purified from gel using a QIAquick gel extraction kit. The TCRbeta amplicons were sequenced with 250-bp paired-end reads on an Illumina HiSeq 2500. The published analysis was carried out like this. Reads were quality-trimmed with Trimmomatic v0.33, and paired reads were merged with FLASH v1.2.11 to recover full CDR3 sequences. V, D and J germline segments were assigned to the rearranged TCRbeta sequences by MiGEC v1.2.1b. Clonotype statistics and Shannon-Wiener diversity indices were calculated with VDJtools v1.0.0. To cut down on sampling bias, every analysis after diversity analysis relied on just the 250 most abundant clonotypes from each sample. TCRdb redid the processing of the public reads, applying fastp at Q25 and MiXCR, and retained in-frame beta chains. Rows with one shared CDR3 protein collapse into an entry with the most common genes and DNA. V and J calls and clone size were set by TCRdb, not the authors. The sample yields 65,000 to 90,000 distinct CDR3 sequences; 55% to 85% were counted once. Approximately 19% of the sample comes from the top ten.

Total RNA and DNA were co-extracted from about 19-30 mg of bulk tissue with the AllPrep DNA/RNA mini kit, without cell sorting. Between November 2015 and March 2016, a handful of patients in China with histopathologically diagnosed primary liver carcinoma had their tumors surgically resected. At the time of sampling, the patients were treatment-naive and had chronic HBV infection. Five spatially separated regions were sampled per tumor: superior, inferior, left-lateral and right-lateral poles, plus the tumor centre. More than 85% viable tumor cells were found by histology in every tumor sample. Pieces of fresh tumor and adjacent tissue were cut in half, with one half kept in RNAlater at -80 degrees C and the other half sent for histology. In regard to this clonotype: The clone's antigen remains unknown. Per-base quality was not reported, and no clone a single base away is much larger than it.

The CDR3 sequence holds 15 residues, the cysteine and phenylalanine included. Kept here is only the CDR3 DNA, which spans 45 bases and is read in frame from base 1. As encoded in the germline V gene, CDR1 is MNHEY while CDR2 is SVGAGI. The sample comprised liver tumor tissue from sampling region 1. The cell subset or site label, as the study defines it: tumor region T1, superior pole. The receptor chain draws on TRBV6-5 and TRBJ2-3; 8 central bases correspond to TRBD1. This clonotype was sampled from a man aged 35-49 years with primary liver carcinoma and hepatitis B virus infection. The CDR3 protein: CANGPGTGNYDTQYF. The bases read TGTGCTAACGGACCCGGGACAGGCAATTACGATACGCAGTATTTT.